This T cell receptor (beta chain) was found in a study of graft-versus-host responses after intestinal transplantation. On the study more broadly: Isolated intestinal, liver-intestinal, or multivisceral transplants were what recipients had. Induction with anti-thymocyte globulin, then tacrolimus and steroids for three to four years, was given to all recipients.

Repertoires were generated with immunoSEQ multiplex PCR, while TCRdb's copy carries only in-frame clones and drops some. The sample carries roughly 100,000 clones, roughly 87% recorded once. About this clone itself: Its antigen remains unknown.

The V and J ends lost 4 bases and 6 bases, in that order; junction bases with no gene match: 1. The V gene's germline CDR1 is SGHNT and CDR2 YENEEA. The CDR3 runs to 14 residues. Findings of the study overall: The authors found GvH clones in recipient marrow, some appearing first in ileum or blood. Researchers found peak circulating GvH clone levels linked to early post-transplant HvG declines.

The J gene is TRBJ2-2, the V gene TRBV11-3, with 11 positions matching TRBD1. This specimen was unstimulated CD4+ T cells sorted from spleen or lymph node cells, taken before intestinal transplant. The receptor was derived from a human donor who received an intestinal transplant. This CDR3 is CASSWGQGAGELFF. The CDR3 nucleotides are TGTGCCAGCAGCTGGGGACAGGGGGCCGGGGAGCTGTTTTTT.